This T cell receptor beta chain comes out of a study of cytomegalovirus exposure and HLA in healthy donors. Points from the study as a whole: The availability of immune exposure information extended only to CMV serostatus.

Remarks on this clone: The antigen is unknown.

Both 60 Vbeta primers and 13 Jbeta primers went into the PCR. The repertoire was sequenced with immunoSEQ multiplex PCR; TCRdb's copy has only in-frame clones and lacks some. The profile shows 150,000 to 200,000 clones, 55% to 65% of them singletons. The CDR3 sequence is 16 residues long. Per the germline V gene, CDR1 is MNHNY and CDR2 is SVGAGI (reference sequence). V dropped 4 bases and J dropped 4 bases, with 17 bases sitting between them. The gene calls are TRBV6-6 and TRBJ1-5; TRBD1 might be the D (5 bases). The source of this sequence is a man in his forties or fifties in good health and CMV-seronegative. Input material: PBMCs. CDR3 protein: CASSSLDWTSNQPQHF. The DNA for the CDR3 is TGTGCCAGCAGTTCCTTAGACTGGACATCAAATCAGCCCCAGCATTTT.